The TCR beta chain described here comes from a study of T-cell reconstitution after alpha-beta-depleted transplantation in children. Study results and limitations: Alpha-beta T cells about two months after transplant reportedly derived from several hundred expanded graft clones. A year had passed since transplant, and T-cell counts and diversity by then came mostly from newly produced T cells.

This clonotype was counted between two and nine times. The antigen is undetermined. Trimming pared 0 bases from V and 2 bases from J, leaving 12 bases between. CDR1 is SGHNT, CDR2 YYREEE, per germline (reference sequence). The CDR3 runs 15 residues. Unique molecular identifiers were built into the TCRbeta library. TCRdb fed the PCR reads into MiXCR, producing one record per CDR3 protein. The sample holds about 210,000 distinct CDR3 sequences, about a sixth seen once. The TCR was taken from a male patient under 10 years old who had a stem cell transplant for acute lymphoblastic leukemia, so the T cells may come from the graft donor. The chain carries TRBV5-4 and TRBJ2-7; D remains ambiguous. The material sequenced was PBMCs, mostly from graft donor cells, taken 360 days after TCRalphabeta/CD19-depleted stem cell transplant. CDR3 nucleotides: TGTGCCAGCAGCTTGGCCGCACAAGCGACCTACGAGCAGTACTTC. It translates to CASSLAAQATYEQYF.